This T cell receptor (beta chain) is from a study of response to subunit inactivated influenza vaccine. Looked up from germline, CDR1 is DFQATT and CDR2 is SNEGSKA (reference sequence). The V gene lost 0 bases and the J gene lost 4 bases, with 10 bases spanning the gap. The CDR3 is 14 residues long. This clonotype was picked up a small number of times. The antigen remains unidentified. General study points: The authors proposed limited new T cell recruitment per seasonal influenza vaccination.

Using its own MiXCR run on the RT-PCR reads, TCRdb lists one record per CDR3 protein. Here the sample spans hundreds of thousands of distinct CDR3 sequences, about a fifth being singletons. V is TRBV20-1 and J is TRBJ2-1; a weak D match, TRBD2 (5 bases). The receptor's source is a man in his fifties or sixties who received an inactivated influenza vaccine. This specimen consisted of PBMCs from blood, obtained roughly 5 days after vaccination. The CDR3 nucleotides read TGCAGTGCTAGAGATGCACTAGGGTACAATGAGCAGTTCTTC. Its protein product is CSARDALGYNEQFF.